This T cell receptor beta chain was profiled in a study of early T cells in non-severe SARS-CoV-2 infection. The protocol attached unique molecular identifiers to individual cDNA molecules. In TCRdb, the 5' RACE reads were re-called with MiXCR into one record per CDR3 protein. Here the sample spans approximately 120,000 distinct CDR3 sequences, more than 13% being singletons. Sequenced material: whole blood. The TCR comes from an adult who was a healthcare worker with PCR-confirmed SARS-CoV-2 infection or an uninfected control (not recorded which).

The CDR3 is CASSPDRSGNTIYF. For the CDR3, the DNA is TGTGCCAGCAGCCCCGACAGATCTGGAAACACCATATATTTT. The chain links TRBV6-5 to TRBJ1-3; a possible D gene is TRBD1 (5 bases). Germline lookup yields CDR1 MNHEY and CDR2 SVGAGI. The CDR3 is made up of 14 amino acids. V lost 6 bases, J lost 1 base, and 10 bases lay in between.